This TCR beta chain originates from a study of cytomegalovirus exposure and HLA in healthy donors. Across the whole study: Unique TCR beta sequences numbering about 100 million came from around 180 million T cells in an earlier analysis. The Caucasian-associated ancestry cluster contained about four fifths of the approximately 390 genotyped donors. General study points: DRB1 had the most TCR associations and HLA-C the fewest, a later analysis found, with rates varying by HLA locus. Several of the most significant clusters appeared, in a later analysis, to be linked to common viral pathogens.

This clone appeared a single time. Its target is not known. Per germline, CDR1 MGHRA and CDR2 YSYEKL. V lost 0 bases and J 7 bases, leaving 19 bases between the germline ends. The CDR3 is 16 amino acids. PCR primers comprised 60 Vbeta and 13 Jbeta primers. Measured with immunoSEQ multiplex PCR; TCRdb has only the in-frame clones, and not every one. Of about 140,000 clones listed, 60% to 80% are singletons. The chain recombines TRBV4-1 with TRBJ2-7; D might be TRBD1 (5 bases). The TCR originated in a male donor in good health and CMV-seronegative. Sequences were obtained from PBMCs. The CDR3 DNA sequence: TGCGCCAGCAGCCAAGATTTTCGGACAAGGGGCGTGGAGCAGTACTTC. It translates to CASSQDFRTRGVEQYF.